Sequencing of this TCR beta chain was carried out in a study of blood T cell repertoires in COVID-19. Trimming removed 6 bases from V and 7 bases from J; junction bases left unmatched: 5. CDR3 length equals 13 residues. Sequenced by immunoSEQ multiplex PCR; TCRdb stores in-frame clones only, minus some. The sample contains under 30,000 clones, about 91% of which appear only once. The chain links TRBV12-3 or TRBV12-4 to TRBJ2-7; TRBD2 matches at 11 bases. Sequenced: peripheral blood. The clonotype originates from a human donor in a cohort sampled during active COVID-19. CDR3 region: CASSFSGRGEQYF. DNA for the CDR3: TGTGCCAGCAGCTTTAGCGGGAGGGGTGAGCAGTACTTC.